This T cell receptor (beta chain) stems from a study of shared clonotypes between healthy human individuals. Study in general: Three plates each covered CD4 naive and memory; CD8 naive two, CD8 memory one. General study points: In contrast to clonotypes shared by all four donors, non-shared clonotypes had lower generation probabilities. Sorted-subset sequencing was shown by rarefaction to be incomplete despite large depth.

The length of the CDR3 is 15 residues. The V gene lost 5 bases and the J gene lost 8 bases, with 21 bases spanning the gap. Germline V gene data show CDR1 as LNHDA and CDR2 as SQIVND (reference sequence). Turning to this clone: Its antigen is not known.

Per the original methods: Filtering differed because ImmunoSEQ produced junction-only sequences that carried no quality scores. Here immunoSEQ multiplex PCR was the method, and the copy in TCRdb shows in-frame clones only, minus some. The D gene and trimming were derived from the DNA, and the V and J assignments and clone size from that table. The data show hundreds of thousands of clones, roughly 78% seen once. This TCR was recovered from a woman aged 30 to 39 in good health. The sample taken for sequencing was memory CD4+ T cells sorted from blood. Subset reported: CD45RA-negative fraction. The rearrangement links TRBV19 to TRBJ1-2, with TRBD1 as a possible D gene (5 bases). This CDR3 is CASSPAGTAGGGYTF. The CDR3 bases are TGTGCCAGTAGTCCAGCCGGGACGGCCGGCGGGGGCTACACCTTC. Variable domain in full (rest from reference TRBV19 and TRBJ1-2): DGGITQSPKYLFRKEGQNVTLSCEQNLNHDAMYWYRQDPGQGLRLIYYSQIVNDFQKGDIAEGYSVSREKKESFPLTVTSAQKNPTAFYLCASSPAGTAGGGYTFGSGTRLTVV.